These 6 T cell receptor beta chains were sequenced from one sample in a study of blood T cell repertoires in COVID-19. Generated by immunoSEQ multiplex PCR, the TCRdb table keeps only in-frame clones and is missing some. In the table there are around 270,000 clones, 91% of which are singletons. Sequenced sample: peripheral blood. The receptor source for this set is a person aged 18 to 35 with COVID-19, enrolled during active disease.

This clone was observed a handful of times. The CDR3 region is CASSFHGDLKTQYF. Written as DNA, the CDR3 is TGTGCCAGCAGTTTTCACGGGGATCTAAAGACCCAGTACTTC. The V call is TRBV27, the J call TRBJ2-5, with D possibly TRBD2 on 5 matching bases. From germline, CDR1 is MNHEY and CDR2 SMNVEV (reference sequence). The CDR3 has 14 residues. Trimming removed 3 bases at V and 6 bases at J, with 14 bases between.

V usage is TRBV27 and J usage is TRBJ1-1; D is unresolved. With 5 bases removed from V and 2 bases from J, the gap between germline ends came to 18 bases. The CDR3 spans 16 residues. Germline CDR1 and CDR2: MNHEY and SMNVEV (reference sequence). This CDR3 is CASSPLVGTLNTEAFF. CDR3 nucleotides: TGTGCCAGCAGTCCCCTTGTGGGCACTCTCAACACTGAAGCTTTCTTT.

This clone was detected once. The V call is TRBV27, the J call TRBJ2-1, with D possibly matching TRBD2 (6 bases). Germline assignment: CDR1 MNHEY and CDR2 SMNVEV (reference sequence). This CDR3 comprises 15 residues. With 2 bases removed from V and 5 bases from J, the gap between germline ends came to 13 bases. This CDR3 is CASSLGRDLHNEQFF. CDR3 in DNA: TGTGCCAGCAGTTTAGGCCGGGACTTGCACAATGAGCAGTTCTTC.

V usage is TRBV6-5 and J usage is TRBJ1-1; D gene uncertain. The CDR3 runs to 13 residues. Germline loops: CDR1 MNHEY, CDR2 SVGAGI. Deletions cut 0 bases from V and 2 bases from J, with 4 bases between. The CDR3 DNA reads TGTGCCAGCAGTTACTCTCATAACACTGAAGCTTTCTTT. Protein sequence: CASSYSHNTEAFF.

This clone was recorded only once. CDR3 in amino acids: CASSFDPGEGENQPQHF. The CDR3 bases are TGTGCCAGCAGCTTTGACCCCGGGGAGGGCGAAAATCAGCCCCAGCATTTT. The chain carries TRBV11-3 and TRBJ1-5; D unresolved. CDR1 is SGHNT, CDR2 YENEEA, per germline. Trimming left V 3 bases short and J 4 bases short, with 19 bases between. This CDR3 has 17 residues.

The rearrangement joins TRBV5-1 to TRBJ2-3; 7 nucleotides agree with TRBD1. Germline trimming cut 4 bases from V and 4 bases from J; bases unmatched to any gene: 6. CDR1 is SGHRS and CDR2 is YFSETQ in the germline V gene. The CDR3 consists of 14 residues. The CDR3, as DNA: TGCGCCAGCAGCGGAACCGGGACAGCAGATACGCAGTATTTT. It is translated as CASSGTGTADTQYF. The full variable domain, its missing parts supplied by reference TRBV5-1 and TRBJ2-3, is KAGVTQTPRYLIKTRGQQVTLSCSPISGHRSVSWYQQTPGQGLQFLFEYFSETQRNKGNFPGRFSGRQFSNSRSEMNVSTLELGDSALYLCASSGTGTADTQYFGPGTRLTVL.